This T cell receptor (beta chain) was identified during a study of human T cells and chemical hapten exposure (dated by TCRdb to the early 2020s). Looking at the study overall: For sensitization, 2% DPC in acetone was applied to an approximately 2 cm by approximately 2 cm area of upper inner arm skin. The study tracked peripheral blood TCR repertoire changes in vivo during primary and secondary sensitization to the hapten diphenylcyclopropenone (DPC) in alopecia patients. Libraries were pooled for sequencing, and per-sample TCR yields varied mainly because of small differences in library volumes within the pool. The patient cohort, mostly female, included alopecia areata with under or over 50% scalp involvement, alopecia totalis and alopecia universalis. Blood samples were taken from patients before sensitization (week 0) and at 2, 6 and about 24 weeks after DPC sensitization. Weekly therapeutic DPC doses were additionally applied to the scalp of patients throughout the roughly 23-week study period. Under 30 alopecia patients gave blood for TCR sequencing at one to four time points (pre-sensitization, 2, 6 and 24 weeks). Patch tests used Finn chambers with 0.01% DPC on the upper back, scored after 6 days by International Contact Dermatitis Research Group standards.

Overall study outcomes, separate from this receptor: The number of TCRs above 1 in 1000 frequency did not change with DPC sensitization; there was no evidence of global repertoire structure alterations. Patch test score was positively correlated with the number of PT1 expanded TCRs, with significance at thresholds 8, 16 and 32 but not at 4. Compared with pre-sensitization or healthy control sets, expanded TCRs formed significantly more large CDR3 similarity clusters, which is consistent with antigen-driven responses. Because every patient had alopecia, a presumed autoimmune disease, the patients' immune response might differ from that of healthy individuals. After repeated subsampling, changes were observed in the strength of the expansion versus patch-test correlation and in the threshold at which the correlation became significant.

Library generation was performed with RACE. The sequencer was a NextSeq 500. During library preparation, unique molecular identifiers were attached to individual cDNA molecules so that TCRs could be counted quantitatively and reproducibly. Both TCR alpha and TCR beta chains were sequenced from each blood RNA sample. As for the authors' bioinformatics: A median of around 100,000 TCRs per sample was observed, with a range of about 23,224 to 690,600. V, J and CDR3 annotation of the TCR reads was carried out using the Decombinator software suite. For PS versus PT1 abundance plots, all samples were subsampled to the same number of TCRs (28,000). Expanded TCRs were defined as absent before sensitization and observed at least eight times at the 2-week time point. TCRdb handled the public reads itself, with Q25 trimming in fastp and clone calling in MiXCR, and kept productive beta chains. Rows matching on CDR3 protein sequence are summarized as one entry with the most common DNA and genes. In this record, the V and J calls reflect TCRdb's handling and not the investigators' own analysis. The sample yields about 40,000 distinct CDR3 sequences; roughly 3.3% were counted once. Clones ranked in the top ten supply less than 8.5% of the sample.

There are a few counts of this clonotype. Its specific antigen is unknown. No per-base quality is available; no much larger clone lies one base away. The label giving this sample's time point can be read as: patch test 2, 6 weeks after DPC sensitization. The meaning of the sample's treatment or condition label: therapeutic diphenylcyclopropenone sensitization with weekly scalp DPC. At every patch-test visit, the blood draw took place before the patch test was put on. Patients were considered eligible if aged 18 to 70, diagnosed with alopecia and deemed suitable for DPC therapy, and patients were excluded if pregnant. Total RNA was isolated from unfractionated whole blood collected in Tempus Blood RNA tubes. The TCR sequence derives from a man aged 35 to 55 with alopecia areata. Some clones in this sample may be carry-over from other donors' samples. Sequencing used whole blood, obtained in connection with sensitization to the hapten diphenylcyclopropenone (DPC).

Here is the DNA: TGTGCCAGCAGCCGCGGCGGACTAGCAGGGCGAGAGACCCAGTACTTC. Translated, this is CASSRGGLAGRETQYF. Recombination joined TRBV7-6 with TRBJ2-5; a stretch of 8 junction bases matches TRBD2. From its cysteine to its phenylalanine, the CDR3 spans 16 amino acids. Of all the DNA, just the CDR3 is kept, 48 bases in frame from base 1. Taken from the germline V gene, the CDR1 and CDR2 loops are SGHVS and FNYEAQ. Trimmed from V: 5 bases; trimmed from J: 4 bases; junction bases lacking a gene match: 12.